This T cell receptor (beta chain) was identified during a study of radiotherapy plus CTLA-4 blockade in lung cancer. Study outcomes and limitations: How blood T cell clones changed early, along with interferon-beta, reportedly forecast response best. Blood-borne expansion of tumor-derived TCR clones followed radiotherapy plus ipilimumab.

The CDR3 extends over 15 amino acids. CDR1 is MGHRA and CDR2 is YSYEKL in the germline V gene. J lost 5 bases, V lost 2 bases, and 8 bases had no gene match. Comment on this clone: Its antigen is not identified.

TCRdb keeps only in-frame clones here, not all; method: immunoSEQ multiplex PCR. The sample lists about 85,000 clones, 86% occurring once. CTLA-4 blockade using ipilimumab, together with focal radiation, was received by patients with chemo-refractory metastatic non-small-cell lung cancer. The clonotype comes from a human donor with non-small cell lung cancer who had a partial response to radiotherapy plus ipilimumab. Sample: peripheral blood, taken from a patient treated with radiotherapy plus ipilimumab. The V call is TRBV4-1, the J call TRBJ1-1, with 7 positions matching TRBD1. The CDR3 sequence is CASSQFRQGGTEAFF. CDR3 nucleotide sequence: TGCGCCAGCAGCCAATTCCGACAGGGTGGGACTGAAGCTTTCTTT.